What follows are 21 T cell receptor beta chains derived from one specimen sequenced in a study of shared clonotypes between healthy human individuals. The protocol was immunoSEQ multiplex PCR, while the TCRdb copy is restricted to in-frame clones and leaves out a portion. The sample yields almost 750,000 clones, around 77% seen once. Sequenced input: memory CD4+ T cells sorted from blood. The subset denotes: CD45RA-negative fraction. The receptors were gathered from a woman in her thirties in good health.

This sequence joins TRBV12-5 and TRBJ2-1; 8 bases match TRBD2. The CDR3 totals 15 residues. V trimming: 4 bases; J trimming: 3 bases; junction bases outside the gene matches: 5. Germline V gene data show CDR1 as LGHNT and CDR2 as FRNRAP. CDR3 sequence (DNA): TGTGCTAGTGGTTCGAATAGCGGGAACTACAATGAGCAGTTCTTC. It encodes CASGSNSGNYNEQFF.

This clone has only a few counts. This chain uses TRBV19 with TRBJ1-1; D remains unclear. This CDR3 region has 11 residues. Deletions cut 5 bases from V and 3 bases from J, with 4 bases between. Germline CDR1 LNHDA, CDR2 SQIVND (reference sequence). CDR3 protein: CASSWDTEAFF. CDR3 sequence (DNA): TGTGCCAGTAGTTGGGACACTGAAGCTTTCTTT.

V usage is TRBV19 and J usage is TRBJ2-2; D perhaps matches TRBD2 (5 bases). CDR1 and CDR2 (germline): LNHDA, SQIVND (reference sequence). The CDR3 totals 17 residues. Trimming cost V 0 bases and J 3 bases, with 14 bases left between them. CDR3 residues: CASSIDLRGSDTGELFF. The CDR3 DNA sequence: TGTGCCAGTAGTATAGATCTCCGCGGGTCCGACACCGGGGAGCTGTTTTTT.

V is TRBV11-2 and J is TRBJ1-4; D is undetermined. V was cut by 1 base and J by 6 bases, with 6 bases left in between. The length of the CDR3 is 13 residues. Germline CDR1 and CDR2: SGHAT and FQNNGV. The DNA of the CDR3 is TGTGCCAGCAGCTTAGCCAGTTATGAAAAACTGTTTTTT. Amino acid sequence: CASSLASYEKLFF.

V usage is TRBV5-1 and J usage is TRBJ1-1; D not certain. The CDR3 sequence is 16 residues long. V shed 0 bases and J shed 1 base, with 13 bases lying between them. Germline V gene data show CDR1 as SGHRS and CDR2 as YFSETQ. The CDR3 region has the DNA TGCGCCAGCAGCTTGGGGGATGCAGGCTCGAACACTGAAGCTTTCTTT. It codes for CASSLGDAGSNTEAFF.

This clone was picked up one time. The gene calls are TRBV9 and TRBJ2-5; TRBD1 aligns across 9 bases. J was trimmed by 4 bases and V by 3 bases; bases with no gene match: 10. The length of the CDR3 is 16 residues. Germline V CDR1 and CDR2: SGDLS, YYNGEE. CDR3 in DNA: TGTGCCAGCAGCGCGGGACAGGGTGGCTCTCGAGAGACCCAGTACTTC. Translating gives CASSAGQGGSRETQYF.

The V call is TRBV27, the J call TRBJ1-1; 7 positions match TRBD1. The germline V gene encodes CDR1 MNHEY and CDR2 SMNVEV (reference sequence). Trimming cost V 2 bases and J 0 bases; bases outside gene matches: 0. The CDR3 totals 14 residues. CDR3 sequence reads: CASSLGTVNTEAFF. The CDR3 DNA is TGTGCCAGCAGTTTAGGGACAGTGAACACTGAAGCTTTCTTT.

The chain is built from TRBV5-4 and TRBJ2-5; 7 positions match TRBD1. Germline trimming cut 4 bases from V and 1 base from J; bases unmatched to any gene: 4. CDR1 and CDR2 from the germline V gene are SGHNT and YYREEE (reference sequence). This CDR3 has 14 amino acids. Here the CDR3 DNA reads TGTGCCAGCAGCCCGGGACAGTTCCAAGAGACCCAGTACTTC. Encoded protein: CASSPGQFQETQYF. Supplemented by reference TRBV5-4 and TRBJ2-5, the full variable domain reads ETGVTQSPTHLIKTRGQQVTLRCSSQSGHNTVSWYQQALGQGPQFIFQYYREEENGRGNFPPRFSGLQFPNYSSELNVNALELDDSALYLCASSPGQFQETQYFGPGTRLLVL.

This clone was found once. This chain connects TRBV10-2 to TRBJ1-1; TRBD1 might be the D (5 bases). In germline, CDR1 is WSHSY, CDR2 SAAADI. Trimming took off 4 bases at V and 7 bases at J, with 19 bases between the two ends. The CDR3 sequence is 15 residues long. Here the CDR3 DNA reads TGCGCCAGCAGTGCAAAGGGACCGACAAAAGGTGAAGCTTTCTTT. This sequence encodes CASSAKGPTKGEAFF.

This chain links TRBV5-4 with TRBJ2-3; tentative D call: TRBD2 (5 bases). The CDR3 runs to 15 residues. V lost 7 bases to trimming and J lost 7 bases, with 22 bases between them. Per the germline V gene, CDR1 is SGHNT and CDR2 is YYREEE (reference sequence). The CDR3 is CASRSREGGVYTQYF. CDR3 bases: TGTGCCAGCCGCTCCAGAGAGGGCGGTGTATATACGCAGTATTTT.

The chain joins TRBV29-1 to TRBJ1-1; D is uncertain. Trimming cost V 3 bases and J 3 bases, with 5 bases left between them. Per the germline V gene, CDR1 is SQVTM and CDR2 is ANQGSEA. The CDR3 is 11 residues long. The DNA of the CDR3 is TGCAGCGTTGACGGATACACTGAAGCTTTCTTT. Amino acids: CSVDGYTEAFF.

The CDR3 DNA reads as TGTGCCAGCAGTTCGGGAAGGCCTAGCACAGATACGCAGTATTTT. Its protein is CASSSGRPSTDTQYF. The rearrangement joins TRBV27 to TRBJ2-3; perhaps TRBD2 as D (5 bases). Germline CDR1 reads MNHEY; CDR2 reads SMNVEV (reference sequence). The V end lost 4 bases, the J end lost 0 bases, and 11 bases lay between the germline ends. This CDR3 is built from 15 residues.

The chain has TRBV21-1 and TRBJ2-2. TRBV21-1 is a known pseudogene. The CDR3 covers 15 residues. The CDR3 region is CASPPPLVGTGELFF. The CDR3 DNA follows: TGTGCCAGCCCCCCGCCGCTGGTGGGCACCGGGGAGCTGTTTTTT.

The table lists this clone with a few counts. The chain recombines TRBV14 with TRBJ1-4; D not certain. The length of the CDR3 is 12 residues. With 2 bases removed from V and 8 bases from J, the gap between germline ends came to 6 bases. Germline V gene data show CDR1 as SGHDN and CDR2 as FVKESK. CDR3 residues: CASSQSTEKLFF. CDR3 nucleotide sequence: TGTGCCAGCAGCCAATCGACCGAAAAACTGTTTTTT.

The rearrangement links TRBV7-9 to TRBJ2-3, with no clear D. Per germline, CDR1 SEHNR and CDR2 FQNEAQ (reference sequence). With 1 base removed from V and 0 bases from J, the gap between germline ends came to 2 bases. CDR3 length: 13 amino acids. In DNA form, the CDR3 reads TGTGCCAGCAGCTTAGATAGCACAGATACGCAGTATTTT. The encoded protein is CASSLDSTDTQYF.

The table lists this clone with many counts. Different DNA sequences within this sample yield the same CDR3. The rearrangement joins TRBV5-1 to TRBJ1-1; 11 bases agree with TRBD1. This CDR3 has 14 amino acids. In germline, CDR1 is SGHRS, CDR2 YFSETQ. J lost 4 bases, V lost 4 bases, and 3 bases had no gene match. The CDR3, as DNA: TGCGCCAGCAGCCCAGGGACAGGGGGCACTGAAGCTTTCTTT. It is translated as CASSPGTGGTEAFF.

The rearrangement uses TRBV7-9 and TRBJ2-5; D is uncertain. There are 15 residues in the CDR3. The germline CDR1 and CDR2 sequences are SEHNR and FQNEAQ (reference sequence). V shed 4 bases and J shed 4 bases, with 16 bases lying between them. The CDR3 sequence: CASSSSGRTGETQYF. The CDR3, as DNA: TGTGCCAGCAGCTCCTCGGGCCGGACGGGAGAGACCCAGTACTTC.

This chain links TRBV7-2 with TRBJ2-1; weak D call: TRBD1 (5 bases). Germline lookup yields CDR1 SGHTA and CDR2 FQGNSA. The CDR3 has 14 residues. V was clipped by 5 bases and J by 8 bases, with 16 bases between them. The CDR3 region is CASSLSRRADEQFF. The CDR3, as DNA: TGTGCCAGCAGCCTTAGCCGCAGGGCGGATGAGCAGTTCTTC.

CDR3 residues: CASRNTGGAYNEQFF. The CDR3 DNA is TGTGCCAGCAGAAATACAGGGGGCGCCTACAATGAGCAGTTCTTC. This chain connects TRBV28 to TRBJ2-1; TRBD1 agrees at 9 bases. V dropped 6 bases and J dropped 2; count of bases not matched to a gene: 5. The CDR3 is 15 amino acids. Germline V lookup: CDR1 MDHEN, CDR2 SYDVKM.

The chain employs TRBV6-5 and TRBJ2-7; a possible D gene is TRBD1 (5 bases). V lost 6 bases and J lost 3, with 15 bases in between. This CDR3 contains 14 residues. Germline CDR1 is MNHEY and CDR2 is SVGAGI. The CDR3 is CASRKQANLYEQYF. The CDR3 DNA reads TGTGCCAGCAGAAAACAGGCCAACCTCTACGAGCAGTACTTC.

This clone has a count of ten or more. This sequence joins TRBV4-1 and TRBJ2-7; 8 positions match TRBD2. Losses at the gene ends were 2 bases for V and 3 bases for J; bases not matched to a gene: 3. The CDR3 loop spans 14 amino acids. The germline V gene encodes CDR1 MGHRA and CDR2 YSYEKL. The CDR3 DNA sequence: TGCGCCAGCAGCCAATCACTAGCGGACTACGAGCAGTACTTC. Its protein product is CASSQSLADYEQYF.